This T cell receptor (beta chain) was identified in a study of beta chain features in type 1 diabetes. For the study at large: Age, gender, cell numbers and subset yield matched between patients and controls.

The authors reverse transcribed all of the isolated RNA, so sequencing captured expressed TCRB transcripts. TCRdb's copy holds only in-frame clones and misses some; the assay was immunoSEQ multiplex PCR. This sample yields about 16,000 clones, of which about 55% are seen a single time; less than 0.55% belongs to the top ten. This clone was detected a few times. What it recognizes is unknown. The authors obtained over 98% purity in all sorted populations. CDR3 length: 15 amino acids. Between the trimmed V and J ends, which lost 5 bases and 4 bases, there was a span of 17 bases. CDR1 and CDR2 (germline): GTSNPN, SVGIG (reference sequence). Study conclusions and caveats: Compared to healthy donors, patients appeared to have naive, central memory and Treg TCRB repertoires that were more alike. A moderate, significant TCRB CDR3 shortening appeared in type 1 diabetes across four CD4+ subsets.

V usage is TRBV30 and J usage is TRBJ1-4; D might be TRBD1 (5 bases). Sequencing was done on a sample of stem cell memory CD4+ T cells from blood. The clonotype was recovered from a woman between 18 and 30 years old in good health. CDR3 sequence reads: CAWSKGEDRNEKLFF. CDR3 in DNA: TGTGCCTGGTCTAAAGGGGAAGACCGTAATGAAAAACTGTTTTTT.